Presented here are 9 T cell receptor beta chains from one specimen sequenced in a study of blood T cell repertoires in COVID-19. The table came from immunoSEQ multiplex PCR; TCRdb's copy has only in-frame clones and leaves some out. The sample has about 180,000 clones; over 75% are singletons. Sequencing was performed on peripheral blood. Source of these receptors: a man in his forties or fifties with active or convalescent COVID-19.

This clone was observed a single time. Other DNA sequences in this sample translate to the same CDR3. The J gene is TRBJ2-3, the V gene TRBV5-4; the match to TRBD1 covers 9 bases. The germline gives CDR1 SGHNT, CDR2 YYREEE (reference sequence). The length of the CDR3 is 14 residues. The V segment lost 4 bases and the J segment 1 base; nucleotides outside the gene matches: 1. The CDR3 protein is CASSRDRGTDTQYF. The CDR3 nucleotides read TGTGCCAGCAGCCGGGACAGGGGCACAGATACGCAGTATTTT.

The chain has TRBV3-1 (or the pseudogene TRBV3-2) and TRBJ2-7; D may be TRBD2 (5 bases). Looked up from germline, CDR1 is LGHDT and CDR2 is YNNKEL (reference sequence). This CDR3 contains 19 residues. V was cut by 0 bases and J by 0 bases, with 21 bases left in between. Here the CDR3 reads CASSQDQRADGMNSYEQYF. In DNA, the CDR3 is TGTGCCAGCAGCCAAGATCAGAGGGCAGACGGCATGAACTCCTACGAGCAGTACTTC.

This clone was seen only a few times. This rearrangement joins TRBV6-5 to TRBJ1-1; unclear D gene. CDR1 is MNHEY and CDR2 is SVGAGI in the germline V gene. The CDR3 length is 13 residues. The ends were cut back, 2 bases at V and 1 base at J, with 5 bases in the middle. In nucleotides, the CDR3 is TGTGCCAGCAGTTACAATAAGAACACTGAAGCTTTCTTT. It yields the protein CASSYNKNTEAFF.

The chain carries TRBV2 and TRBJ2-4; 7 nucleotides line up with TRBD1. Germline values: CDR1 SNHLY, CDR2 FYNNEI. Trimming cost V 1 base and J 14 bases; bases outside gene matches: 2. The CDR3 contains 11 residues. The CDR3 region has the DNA TGTGCCAGCAGTGAAGTAGGGACAGAGTACTTC. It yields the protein CASSEVGTEYF.

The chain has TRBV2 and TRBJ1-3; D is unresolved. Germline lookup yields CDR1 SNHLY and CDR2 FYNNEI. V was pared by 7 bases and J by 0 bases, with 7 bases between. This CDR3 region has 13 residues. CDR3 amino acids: CASTGISGNTIYF. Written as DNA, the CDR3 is TGTGCCAGCACAGGCATCTCTGGAAACACCATATATTTT.

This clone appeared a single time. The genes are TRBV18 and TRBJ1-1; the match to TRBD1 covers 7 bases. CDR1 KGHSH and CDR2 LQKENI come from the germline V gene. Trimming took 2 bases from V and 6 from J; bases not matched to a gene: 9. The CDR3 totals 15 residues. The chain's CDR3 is CASSPGQASFSEAFF. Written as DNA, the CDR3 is TGTGCCAGCTCACCAGGACAGGCTTCCTTCTCTGAAGCTTTCTTT.

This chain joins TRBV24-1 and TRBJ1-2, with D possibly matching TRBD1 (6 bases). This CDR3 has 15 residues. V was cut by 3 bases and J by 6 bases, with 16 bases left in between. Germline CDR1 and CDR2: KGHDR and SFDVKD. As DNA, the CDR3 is TGTGCCACCAGTGATCCGAGGGGGGGGGCGGATGGCTACACCTTC. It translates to CATSDPRGGADGYTF.

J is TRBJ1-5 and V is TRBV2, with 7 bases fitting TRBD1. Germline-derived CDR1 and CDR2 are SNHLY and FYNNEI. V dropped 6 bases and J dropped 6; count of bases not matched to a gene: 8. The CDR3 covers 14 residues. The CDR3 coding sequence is TGTGCCAGCAGCTTGACAGGGAAAGGTCAGCCCCAGCATTTT. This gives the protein CASSLTGKGQPQHF.

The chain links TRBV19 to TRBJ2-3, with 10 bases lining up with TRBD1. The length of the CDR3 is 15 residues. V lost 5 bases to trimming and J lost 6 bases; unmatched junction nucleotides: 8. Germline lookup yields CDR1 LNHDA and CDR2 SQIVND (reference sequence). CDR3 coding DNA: TGTGCCAGTAGTCGAGTGACAGGGGGCGGCGATACGCAGTATTTT. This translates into CASSRVTGGGDTQYF.